The next 22 T cell receptor beta chains were all read from a single sample in a study of T cell responses to AZD1222 COVID-19 vaccine. Sequenced by immunoSEQ multiplex PCR; TCRdb stores in-frame clones only, minus some. This sample yields approximately 130,000 clones, of which more than 80% are seen a single time; roughly 4.2% belongs to the top ten. Sequencing used peripheral blood, obtained 28 days after the second dose of the MenACWY control vaccine. The receptors shown here come from an adult who received the MenACWY meningococcal vaccine as a control.

The chain uses TRBV28 and TRBJ2-7; 11 bases match TRBD2. From germline, CDR1 is MDHEN and CDR2 SYDVKM. This CDR3 is built from 16 residues. V lost 6 bases, J lost 1 base, and 8 bases stayed unmatched. For the CDR3, the DNA is TGTGCCAGCAGAATAGCTGGGACTAGCGGTTCCTACGAGCAGTACTTC. Its protein is CASRIAGTSGSYEQYF.

The genes are TRBV11-1 and TRBJ2-1, with D possibly TRBD1 on 5 matching bases. Per germline, CDR1 SGHAT and CDR2 FQDESV (reference sequence). V was cut by 0 bases and J by 10 bases, with 10 bases left in between. CDR3 length: 13 amino acids. DNA of the CDR3: TGTGCCAGCAGCTTAGCCAGGGTGTCAGAGCAGTTCTTC. It encodes CASSLARVSEQFF.

The J gene is TRBJ2-5, the V gene TRBV2, with D tentatively TRBD2 (6 bases). This CDR3 is built from 13 residues. The V end was cut by 2 bases, the J end by 10 bases, with 14 bases between. Germline V gene data show CDR1 as SNHLY and CDR2 as FYNNEI. CDR3 in amino acids: CASSEIPGLYQYF. The CDR3 region has the DNA TGTGCCAGCAGTGAAATTCCGGGACTCTACCAGTACTTC.

V and J are TRBV5-1 and TRBJ2-1; possibly TRBD2 for D (5 bases). This CDR3 comprises 12 residues. Germline V gives CDR1 SGHRS, CDR2 YFSETQ. Trimming took 4 bases from V and 7 from J, leaving 9 bases between them. The CDR3: CASSSDYNEQFF. In DNA, the CDR3 is TGCGCCAGCAGCAGCGACTATAATGAGCAGTTCTTC.

This chain joins TRBV7-2 and TRBJ1-2; unclear D gene. This CDR3 has 15 amino acids. Deletions cut 1 base from V and 4 bases from J, with 13 bases between. From germline, CDR1 is SGHTA and CDR2 FQGNSA. CDR3 residues: CASSLESGPAYGYTF. In DNA, the CDR3 is TGTGCCAGCAGCTTAGAATCCGGGCCGGCCTATGGCTACACCTTC.

The chain is built from TRBV4-2 and TRBJ1-5; D is uncertain. CDR1 is LGHNA and CDR2 is YNFKEQ in the germline V gene. The CDR3 has 16 residues. Trimming removed 0 bases from V and 5 bases from J, with 14 bases in between. Here the CDR3 DNA reads TGTGCCAGCAGCCAAGATTGGGTCGGGATCGATCAGCCCCAGCATTTT. Residues: CASSQDWVGIDQPQHF.

The chain combines TRBV15 with TRBJ2-1, with 11 bases lining up with TRBD2. Germline CDR1 is LNHNV and CDR2 is YYDKDF (reference sequence). The V and J ends lost 2 bases and 3 bases, in that order; junction bases with no gene match: 3. There are 16 residues in the CDR3. The DNA of the CDR3 is TGTGCCACCAGCAGAACCGGGACTAGCGGCTACAATGAGCAGTTCTTC. The encoded protein is CATSRTGTSGYNEQFF.

The V call is TRBV6-6, the J call TRBJ2-7, with D tentatively TRBD2 (5 bases). The CDR3 is 11 residues long. Germline values: CDR1 MNHNY, CDR2 SVGAGI (reference sequence). Trimming removed 8 bases from V and 1 base from J, with 6 bases in between. CDR3 coding DNA: TGTGCCAGCGGGAGTTCCTACGAGCAGTACTTC. It is translated as CASGSSYEQYF.

The rearrangement uses TRBV28 and TRBJ1-5; TRBD1 aligns across 7 bases. V lost 4 bases to trimming and J lost 0 bases; unmatched junction nucleotides: 6. The CDR3 loop spans 16 amino acids. In germline, CDR1 is MDHEN, CDR2 SYDVKM. The CDR3 spells CASSSRGVYSNQPQHF. In DNA form, the CDR3 reads TGTGCCAGCAGTTCCAGGGGGGTATATAGCAATCAGCCCCAGCATTTT.

This sequence joins TRBV7-9 and TRBJ1-3, with D unresolved. Per the germline V gene, CDR1 is SEHNR and CDR2 is FQNEAQ (reference sequence). The CDR3 consists of 16 residues. Trimming removed 0 bases at V and 0 bases at J, with 9 bases between. CDR3 protein: CASSLARQLSGNTIYF. The CDR3 DNA sequence: TGTGCCAGCAGCTTAGCGCGCCAGCTCTCTGGAAACACCATATATTTT.

The V and J genes are TRBV2 and TRBJ2-7; the D is unclear. The germline V and J ends were trimmed by 4 bases and 0 bases, with 4 bases remaining between them. Germline-derived CDR1 and CDR2 are SNHLY and FYNNEI. There are 12 residues in the CDR3. CDR3 sequence reads: CASSVSSYEQYF. CDR3 DNA sequence: TGTGCCAGCAGTGTCAGCTCCTACGAGCAGTACTTC.

The V and J genes are TRBV4-1 and TRBJ1-3; D possibly corresponds to TRBD1 (5 bases). V lost 1 base and J lost 0, with 16 bases in between. From germline, CDR1 is MGHRA and CDR2 YSYEKL. The CDR3 runs to 18 residues. The CDR3 bases are TGCGCCAGCAGCCAAGTGCAGGCGGGGGGAACCTCTGGAAACACCATATATTTT. Translating gives CASSQVQAGGTSGNTIYF.

V gene TRBV19 combines with J gene TRBJ1-2; 9 bases line up with TRBD1. This CDR3 comprises 14 residues. Per germline, CDR1 LNHDA and CDR2 SQIVND (reference sequence). V gave up 5 bases and J gave up 4 bases; unmatched junction bases: 5. The CDR3 nucleotides are TGTGCCAGTAGTGCGGGACAGGGAGGCTATGGCTACACCTTC. Translation gives CASSAGQGGYGYTF.

This clone was found once. The V gene is TRBV5-1, the J gene TRBJ1-1, with D unclear. The CDR3 spans 13 residues. V was clipped by 0 bases and J by 1 base, with 4 bases between them. Germline V lookup: CDR1 SGHRS, CDR2 YFSETQ. CDR3 nucleotides: TGCGCCAGCAGCTTGGAATGGAACACTGAAGCTTTCTTT. Its translation is CASSLEWNTEAFF.

This chain links TRBV11-2 with TRBJ2-5; TRBD1 agrees at 7 bases. CDR1 and CDR2 from the germline V gene are SGHAT and FQNNGV. V trimming: 5 bases; J trimming: 4 bases; junction bases outside the gene matches: 7. This CDR3 is 14 amino acids long. The CDR3 is CASSGRAGGETQYF. CDR3 bases: TGTGCCAGCAGCGGTCGGGCAGGGGGAGAGACCCAGTACTTC.

The V and J genes are TRBV3-1 (or the pseudogene TRBV3-2) and TRBJ2-5, with 11 bases lining up with TRBD1. The CDR3 is 21 residues long. Germline V gene data show CDR1 as LGHDT and CDR2 as YNNKEL (reference sequence). With 5 bases clipped from V and 4 bases from J, the junction kept 24 bases outside the gene matches. The CDR3 loop is CASSILLVPGQGVRVAETQYF. DNA for the CDR3: TGTGCCAGCAGCATCCTGCTAGTACCGGGACAGGGGGTCCGCGTAGCAGAGACCCAGTACTTC.

The V call is TRBV29-1, the J call TRBJ2-1, with D perhaps TRBD1 (6 bases). Trimming shortened V by 3 bases and J by 8 bases, and 14 bases separated the two germline ends. The CDR3 spans 13 residues. CDR1 and CDR2 (germline): SQVTM, ANQGSEA. This CDR3 reads CSVDLRGLYEQFF. DNA for the CDR3: TGCAGCGTTGATCTCAGGGGATTGTATGAGCAGTTCTTC.

This clone appeared once. J is TRBJ2-2 and V is TRBV27, with 11 bases matching TRBD1. With 6 bases clipped from V and 1 base from J, the junction kept 7 bases outside the gene matches. From germline, CDR1 is MNHEY and CDR2 SMNVEV (reference sequence). The CDR3 extends over 17 amino acids. CDR3 sequence reads: CASSWTGGAGNTGELFF. CDR3 bases: TGTGCCAGCAGCTGGACAGGGGGCGCCGGGAACACCGGGGAGCTGTTTTTT.

V is TRBV4-2 and J is TRBJ2-1; 7 nucleotides agree with TRBD1. In germline, CDR1 is LGHNA, CDR2 YNFKEQ. The CDR3 sequence is 15 residues long. V shed 3 bases, J shed 7 bases, and the junction held 9 bases outside the gene matches. CDR3 sequence (DNA): TGTGCCAGCAGCCATCCCGGGACAGCCTTGAATGAGCAGTTCTTC. Its translation: CASSHPGTALNEQFF.

This sequence joins TRBV9 and TRBJ2-3, with 10 bases matching TRBD1. The junction had 10 bases not matched to a gene; V was cut back by 2 bases and J by 7 bases. The CDR3 is 16 residues long. Germline CDR1 reads SGDLS; CDR2 reads YYNGEE. CDR3 coding DNA: TGTGCCAGCAGCGTGGGCCGGGACAGGGGATGGAATACGCAGTATTTT. It is translated as CASSVGRDRGWNTQYF.

This clone showed up just once. The rearrangement links TRBV11-2 to TRBJ2-5; TRBD2 matches at 9 bases. In germline, CDR1 is SGHAT, CDR2 FQNNGV. V trimming: 1 base; J trimming: 3 bases; junction bases outside the gene matches: 3. The CDR3 runs to 15 residues. The CDR3 region has the DNA TGTGCCAGCAGCTTAGGTCCTAGCGGGGAAGAGACCCAGTACTTC. Encoded protein: CASSLGPSGEETQYF.

The chain has TRBV7-8 and TRBJ2-7; D is uncertain. Trimming stripped 4 bases from V and 4 bases from J, with 17 bases between. Germline V gives CDR1 SGHVS, CDR2 FQNEAQ. The CDR3 sequence is 15 residues long. In DNA, the CDR3 is TGTGCCAGCAGCTCAACAGCCGATGCCCGTTACGAGCAGTACTTC. Amino acids: CASSSTADARYEQYF.